The 29 T cell receptor beta chains below were found in one sample sequenced in a study of blood T cell repertoires in COVID-19. Sequenced by immunoSEQ multiplex PCR; TCRdb stores in-frame clones only, minus some. The sample has approximately 94,000 clones; around 88% are singletons. Material: peripheral blood. The receptors derive from a woman between 70 and 85 years old with acute or convalescent COVID-19.

The chain links TRBV5-1 to TRBJ2-5, with D perhaps TRBD2 (7 bases). The CDR3 loop spans 15 amino acids. Trimming removed 0 bases from V and 5 bases from J, with 14 bases in between. In germline, CDR1 is SGHRS, CDR2 YFSETQ. The CDR3 DNA reads as TGCGCCAGCAGCTTGGACGGGGGGCGGTGGGAGACCCAGTACTTC. Its protein is CASSLDGGRWETQYF. Looking up the rest from reference TRBV5-1 and TRBJ2-5 gives the full variable domain: KAGVTQTPRYLIKTRGQQVTLSCSPISGHRSVSWYQQTPGQGLQFLFEYFSETQRNKGNFPGRFSGRQFSNSRSEMNVSTLELGDSALYLCASSLDGGRWETQYFGPGTRLLVL.

This chain connects TRBV2 to TRBJ2-7, with D possibly TRBD2 on 5 matching bases. This CDR3 has 13 amino acids. V lost 8 bases and J 4 bases, leaving 15 bases between the germline ends. Germline loops: CDR1 SNHLY, CDR2 FYNNEI. The CDR3 loop is CASASLADYEQYF. CDR3 in DNA: TGTGCCAGCGCCTCCCTAGCAGATTACGAGCAGTACTTC.

This chain uses TRBV6-5 with TRBJ1-5; D may be TRBD1 (5 bases). V shed 4 bases and J shed 10 bases, with 20 bases lying between them. The CDR3 consists of 15 residues. CDR1 and CDR2 from the germline V gene are MNHEY and SVGAGI. CDR3 nucleotides: TGTGCCAGCAGTTCTTCAGACAGAGCGGGGCATCCCCAGCATTTT. Translating gives CASSSSDRAGHPQHF.

The chain links TRBV12-3 or TRBV12-4 to TRBJ1-2, with 7 bases matching TRBD1. V was clipped by 4 bases and J by 8 bases; unmatched bases: 7. This CDR3 contains 13 residues. The CDR3 DNA reads as TGTGCCAGCAGTTATCGGTGGACAGGCGGCTACACCTTC. Translating gives CASSYRWTGGYTF.

This sequence joins TRBV30 and TRBJ2-7; tentatively, D is TRBD1 (6 bases). V was trimmed by 2 bases and J by 3 bases, leaving 17 bases between them. Germline V gene lookup returns CDR1 GTSNPN and CDR2 SVGIG (reference sequence). This CDR3 is 15 amino acids long. The CDR3 DNA sequence: TGTGCCTGGAGTACAGATCCGGCAGGGGACTACGAGCAGTACTTC. It yields the protein CAWSTDPAGDYEQYF. Supplemented by reference TRBV30 and TRBJ2-7, the full variable domain reads SQTIHQWPATLVQPVGSPLSLECTVEGTSNPNLYWYRQAAGRGLQLLFYSVGIGQISSEVPQNLSASRPQDRQFILSSKKLLLSDSGFYLCAWSTDPAGDYEQYFGPGTRLTVT.

The V and J genes are TRBV28 and TRBJ2-7; no clear D. Per the germline V gene, CDR1 is MDHEN and CDR2 is SYDVKM. This CDR3 is built from 14 residues. Deletions cut 3 bases from V and 2 bases from J, with 11 bases between. The CDR3 coding sequence is TGTGCCAGCAGTTTTATTAGTCGAACCTACGAGCAGTACTTC. It translates to CASSFISRTYEQYF. The complete variable domain, with remaining parts taken from reference TRBV28 and TRBJ2-7, reads DVKVTQSSRYLVKRTGEKVFLECVQDMDHENMFWYRQDPGLGLRLIYFSYDVKMKEKGDIPEGYSVSREKKERFSLILESASTNQTSMYLCASSFISRTYEQYFGPGTRLTVT.

The genes are TRBV15 and TRBJ2-5; 10 positions agree with TRBD2. Germline assignment: CDR1 LNHNV and CDR2 YYDKDF (reference sequence). J was trimmed by 5 bases and V by 1 base; bases with no gene match: 7. This CDR3 has 16 amino acids. The DNA for the CDR3 is TGTGCCACCAGCAGAGCACCTAGCGGGAGCATGGAGACCCAGTACTTC. As protein: CATSRAPSGSMETQYF.

This chain links TRBV19 with TRBJ2-3; TRBD1 matches at 9 bases. The CDR3 runs 18 residues. The germline CDR1 and CDR2 sequences are LNHDA and SQIVND (reference sequence). Losses at the gene ends were 6 bases for V and 0 bases for J; bases not matched to a gene: 13. CDR3 loop: CASRPGTGSSPSTDTQYF. As DNA, the CDR3 is TGTGCCAGTAGGCCCGGGACAGGGTCTTCTCCGAGCACAGATACGCAGTATTTT.

This chain uses TRBV3-1 (or the pseudogene TRBV3-2) with TRBJ2-1; 7 bases are a match to TRBD2. V shed 4 bases, J shed 4 bases, and the junction held 16 bases outside the gene matches. Germline assignment: CDR1 LGHDT and CDR2 YNNKEL (reference sequence). CDR3 length: 18 amino acids. The CDR3 nucleotides read TGTGCCAGCAGCCCGGGAGGAACCCGGGACCGGGTATACAATGAGCAGTTCTTC. As protein: CASSPGGTRDRVYNEQFF.

In its sample, this clone was seen once. The chain uses TRBV11-3 and TRBJ2-2, with 7 bases fitting TRBD2. CDR1 is SGHNT and CDR2 is YENEEA in the germline V gene. The V gene end was trimmed by 5 bases and the J gene end by 6 bases; junction bases not matched to a gene: 12. The CDR3 is made up of 16 amino acids. The CDR3, as DNA: TGTGCCAGCAGCCCCCGGGGAGGGCGTGACGCCGGGGAGCTGTTTTTT. It encodes CASSPRGGRDAGELFF.

This chain links TRBV4-1 with TRBJ1-1, with D unclear. With 0 bases removed from V and 5 bases from J, the gap between germline ends came to 7 bases. CDR1 and CDR2 from the germline V gene are MGHRA and YSYEKL. The CDR3 extends over 13 amino acids. The CDR3 nucleotides read TGCGCCAGCAGCCAAGATGTCCGGACTGAAGCTTTCTTT. Protein sequence: CASSQDVRTEAFF.

The chain recombines TRBV10-3 with TRBJ1-1, with 9 bases aligning to TRBD1. This CDR3 spans 14 amino acids. CDR1 and CDR2 from the germline V gene are ENHRY and SYGVKD. V gave up 6 bases and J gave up 1 base; unmatched junction bases: 3. The CDR3 is CAIRDRGQNTEAFF. CDR3 coding DNA: TGTGCCATCAGGGACAGGGGCCAGAACACTGAAGCTTTCTTT.

The chain joins TRBV9 to TRBJ2-3; TRBD2 matches 8 bases. J gave up 2 bases and V 0 bases, and 5 bases lay outside the gene matches. The CDR3 consists of 16 residues. Per germline, CDR1 SGDLS and CDR2 YYNGEE. CDR3 in DNA: TGTGCCAGCAGCGTAGGGGGTAGCGGGACCACAGATACGCAGTATTTT. Protein product: CASSVGGSGTTDTQYF.

V and J are TRBV2 and TRBJ1-1, with 8 bases lining up with TRBD1. Unmatched junction bases numbered 9, after V lost 10 bases and J lost 2 bases. Germline V CDR1 and CDR2: SNHLY, FYNNEI. CDR3 length: 14 amino acids. The CDR3 region is CAIPTGVRNTEAFF. CDR3 nucleotides: TGTGCCATCCCGACAGGGGTACGAAACACTGAAGCTTTCTTT.

V usage is TRBV13 and J usage is TRBJ2-5; 7 bases agree with TRBD1. The V gene end was trimmed by 2 bases and the J gene end by 6 bases; junction bases not matched to a gene: 6. This CDR3 comprises 14 residues. Per the germline V gene, CDR1 is PRHDT and CDR2 is FYEKMQ (reference sequence). The CDR3 spells CASSLQGVTKTQYF. Written as DNA, the CDR3 is TGTGCCAGCAGCTTACAGGGGGTCACCAAGACCCAGTACTTC.

This sequence joins TRBV6-5 and TRBJ1-1, with unresolved D. The CDR3 is 12 amino acids. The V gene lost 7 bases and the J gene lost 5 bases, with 11 bases spanning the gap. Germline values: CDR1 MNHEY, CDR2 SVGAGI. CDR3 coding DNA: TGTGCCAGCACAATAACCGGGACTGAAGCTTTCTTT. It encodes CASTITGTEAFF.

The chain is built from TRBV12-3 or TRBV12-4 and TRBJ2-3; D gene ambiguous. The CDR3 is 11 amino acids. Trimming stripped 6 bases from V and 3 bases from J, with 4 bases between. The CDR3 DNA reads as TGTGCCAGCAGCATTACAGATACGCAGTATTTT. Encoded protein: CASSITDTQYF.

This clone was observed once. V and J are TRBV27 and TRBJ1-5; 10 bases line up with TRBD1. The junction had 5 bases not matched to a gene; V was cut back by 5 bases and J by 1 base. The CDR3 spans 16 residues. CDR1 is MNHEY and CDR2 is SMNVEV in the germline V gene (reference sequence). CDR3 amino acids: CASSPLDRGSNQPQHF. CDR3 DNA sequence: TGTGCCAGCAGTCCCTTGGACAGGGGGAGCAATCAGCCCCAGCATTTT.

There are many counts of this clone. The chain is built from TRBV19 and TRBJ1-1; D is possibly TRBD1 (5 bases). CDR3 length equals 15 residues. Per germline, CDR1 LNHDA and CDR2 SQIVND (reference sequence). Trimming removed 6 bases at V and 0 bases at J, with 14 bases between. CDR3 region: CASRVPGGVNTEAFF. CDR3 nucleotides: TGTGCCAGTAGAGTTCCCGGGGGGGTGAACACTGAAGCTTTCTTT.

Worth noting for this clone: This same CDR3 is encoded by further DNA sequences in the sample. The chain carries TRBV5-6 and TRBJ2-7; D is undetermined. There are 13 residues in the CDR3. V lost 4 bases to trimming and J lost 2 bases, with 10 bases between them. CDR1 SGHDT and CDR2 YYEEEE come from the germline V gene. Here the CDR3 reads CASSLSAAYEQYF. The CDR3, as DNA: TGTGCCAGCAGCCTGTCGGCGGCCTACGAGCAGTACTTC.

V and J are TRBV7-8 and TRBJ2-5; a weak D match, TRBD2 (6 bases). The CDR3 length is 13 residues. Germline V gene data show CDR1 as SGHVS and CDR2 as FQNEAQ. The V end lost 6 bases, the J end lost 2 bases, and 10 bases lay between the germline ends. The CDR3 DNA reads as TGTGCCAGCAGTCGGGACTTACAAGAGACCCAGTACTTC. As protein: CASSRDLQETQYF.

This CDR3 reads CASSQDGQFSGRARTGELFF. In DNA form, the CDR3 reads TGTGCCAGCAGCCAAGATGGGCAATTTAGCGGGAGGGCCAGGACCGGGGAGCTGTTTTTT. The V call is TRBV4-2, the J call TRBJ2-2, with TRBD2 identical over 11 bases. The V gene's germline CDR1 is LGHNA and CDR2 YNFKEQ. There are 20 residues in the CDR3. Trimming at V came to 0 bases and at J to 5 bases, leaving 14 bases not matched to a gene.

The rearrangement uses TRBV3-1 (or the pseudogene TRBV3-2) and TRBJ1-5; D is undetermined. The CDR3 covers 15 residues. V shed 1 base and J shed 5 bases, with 12 bases lying between them. CDR1 is LGHDT, CDR2 YNNKEL, per germline (reference sequence). The CDR3 sequence is CASSQGTGNYQPQHF. The CDR3 DNA reads TGTGCCAGCAGCCAAGGGACGGGAAATTATCAGCCCCAGCATTTT.

This clone was recorded a few times. The V and J genes are TRBV4-1 and TRBJ1-3; 7 bases agree with TRBD1. The CDR3 runs 14 residues. With 1 base clipped from V and 8 bases from J, the junction kept 5 bases outside the gene matches. Germline V lookup: CDR1 MGHRA, CDR2 YSYEKL. The CDR3 loop reads CASSQGDRRHTIYF. The CDR3 region has the DNA TGCGCCAGCAGCCAAGGGGACAGACGACACACCATATATTTT.

The rearrangement joins TRBV19 to TRBJ2-3; D is possibly TRBD2 (6 bases). The germline V gene has CDR1 LNHDA and CDR2 SQIVND (reference sequence). Trimming took off 4 bases at V and 2 bases at J, with 16 bases between the two ends. CDR3 length: 16 amino acids. CDR3 DNA sequence: TGTGCCAGTAGTACGCGTAGAGGAGGGCCCACAGATACGCAGTATTTT. Translation: CASSTRRGGPTDTQYF.

The rearrangement uses TRBV19 and TRBJ2-1; tentative D call: TRBD1 (5 bases). V shed 1 base and J shed 2 bases, with 9 bases lying between them. Germline assignment: CDR1 LNHDA and CDR2 SQIVND (reference sequence). The CDR3 length is 15 residues. The CDR3 nucleotides are TGTGCCAGTAGTATAGGGCAGGGCCCCTACAATGAGCAGTTCTTC. Encoded protein: CASSIGQGPYNEQFF.

The chain combines TRBV5-1 with TRBJ1-4; 8 bases match TRBD1. Germline V lookup: CDR1 SGHRS, CDR2 YFSETQ. The CDR3 loop spans 15 amino acids. With V trimmed by 0 bases and J by 6 bases, 4 bases remained unmatched. CDR3 amino acids: CASSLGQGADEKLFF. DNA for the CDR3: TGCGCCAGCAGCTTGGGGCAGGGGGCCGATGAAAAACTGTTTTTT.

The rearrangement joins TRBV20-1 to TRBJ2-7; 9 positions match TRBD2. Trimming at V came to 3 bases and at J to 4 bases, leaving 10 bases not matched to a gene. CDR3 size: 15 residues. Germline lookup yields CDR1 DFQATT and CDR2 SNEGSKA (reference sequence). CDR3 DNA: TGCAGTGCTAGTTTTGTGACTAGCGGAAGTTACGAGCAGTACTTC. Residues: CSASFVTSGSYEQYF.

CDR3 in DNA: TGTGCCAGCAGCCCCCAAATGGGAGACTATGGCTACACCTTC. Protein product: CASSPQMGDYGYTF. The chain combines TRBV7-8 with TRBJ1-2, with D uncertain. V dropped 5 bases and J dropped 3 bases, with 13 bases sitting between them. The CDR3 extends over 14 amino acids. Germline-derived CDR1 and CDR2 are SGHVS and FQNEAQ.